This T cell receptor beta chain originates from a study of identical twins listed by TCRdb under 2016. Some background on the complete study: To test whether fetal clonotypes persist, the study used deep sequencing on TCR alpha and beta repertoires from monozygotic twins, unrelated adults of various ages, and cord blood. To rule out contamination, replicate twin experiments were performed at different times with different library preparation protocols.

V and J are trimmed by 0 bases and 4 bases, and the gene matches miss 4 bases of the junction. Based on the germline V gene, the CDR1 and CDR2 sequences are SGHTA and FQGNSA. The CDR3 covers 15 residues, taking in both the cysteine and the phenylalanine. The kept DNA is CDR3 alone, 45 bases in frame from the first base. Study-wide findings and limitations: Fewer insertions were carried by abundant cord blood beta clonotypes; a weaker similar trend was observed in young adult naive repertoires, while no such trend was observed in memory repertoires. Because the same donors could not be followed over many years, the conclusions depended on cross-sectional statistical analysis. Zero-insertion analyses could be partly confounded by invariant T cells such as MAIT and iNKT, although diverse VJ usage argued against such confounding for most clonotypes. Recombination models systematically underestimated out-of-frame TCR alpha sharing in monozygotic twins but agreed with sharing between unrelated individuals. Compared with coincidental sharing between unrelated individuals, an excess of low generation-probability sequences was observed among out-of-frame TCR alpha sequences shared between twins. A weaker excess of twin sharing was found in beta out-of-frame sequences because the signal-to-noise ratio was lowered by fewer shared sequences.

The receptor library was made with 5' RACE. Sequencer: Illumina HiSeq 2000. A universal primer binding site was introduced by template switching, and a unique molecular identifier was present in the final cDNA, enabling accurate counting of TCR cDNA molecules. Specific primers in the conserved constant-segment region were used to synthesize first-strand cDNA for the TCR alpha and beta chains. To control for contamination, every cDNA library carried two barcodes: a SMART-Mk sample barcode plus Illumina barcodes. Two successive PCR steps introduced TruSeq adapter sequences along with Illumina sample barcodes. The TCR alpha and beta cDNA libraries were sequenced on the Illumina HiSeq platform using custom primers. On the authors' methods: Unique molecular identifiers were extracted from raw reads with MiGEC, and CDR3 positions were determined with MiXCR. For each individual, recombination models were inferred using an EM algorithm with the repgenHMM and IGoR tools. Shared clonotype analysis was performed with the tcR package in R, normalizing sharing by the product of cloneset sizes. Out-of-frame nonproductive sequences were analyzed to study raw recombination free of thymic and clonal selection effects. TCRdb trimmed public reads at Q25 via fastp, called clones via MiXCR and kept in-frame beta chains. Rows merge per CDR3 protein into single entries with the most common DNA and genes. TCRdb, rather than the study authors, made the V and J calls. The sample table contains 750,000 to 950,000 distinct CDR3 sequences; only one count was recorded for 9% to 15% of them. The ten largest clones add up to roughly 1.6% of the sample.

This clonotype was found a few times. This receptor's antigen is unknown. No per-base quality is available; no much larger clone lies one base away. Every donor in the study was a healthy Caucasian. The twin cohort comprised three pairs of female monozygotic twins, all aged roughly 18 to 30 years. RNA for TCR libraries was isolated from peripheral blood mononuclear cells. The same sample was also studied in work on yellow fever vaccine responses in identical twins. According to the second study: The authors reported that the T cell response to vaccination in identical twins appeared partly convergent and partly personalized. The study precisely tracked vaccine-responding T cell clones in identical twins.

The sequence was obtained from a woman between 18 and 30 years old in good health. Here the chain combines TRBV7-2 and TRBJ2-5; the junction holds 8 bases that match TRBD2. Sequencing was carried out using PBMCs. The sequence in DNA is TGTGCCAGCAGCTTAGCTCGGACTAGCCCAGAGACCCAGTACTTC. Its amino acids are CASSLARTSPETQYF. The full variable domain, completed from the reference TRBV7-2 and TRBJ2-5 proteins outside the CDR3, reads GAGVSQSPSNKVTEKGKDVELRCDPISGHTALYWYRQSLGQGLEFLIYFQGNSAPDKSGLPSDRFSAERTGGSVSTLTIQRTQQEDSAVYLCASSLARTSPETQYFGPGTRLLVL.